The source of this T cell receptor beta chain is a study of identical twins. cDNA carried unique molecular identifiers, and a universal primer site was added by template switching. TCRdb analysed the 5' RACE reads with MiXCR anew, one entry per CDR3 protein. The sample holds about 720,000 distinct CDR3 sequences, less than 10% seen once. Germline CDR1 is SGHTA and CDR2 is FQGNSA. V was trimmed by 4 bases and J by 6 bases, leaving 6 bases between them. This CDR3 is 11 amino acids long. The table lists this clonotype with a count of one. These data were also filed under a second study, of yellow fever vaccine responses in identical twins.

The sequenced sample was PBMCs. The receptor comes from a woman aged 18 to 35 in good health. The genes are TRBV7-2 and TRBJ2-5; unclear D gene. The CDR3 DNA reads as TGTGCCAGCAGCTATGGGCAGACCCAGTACTTC. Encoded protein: CASSYGQTQYF.